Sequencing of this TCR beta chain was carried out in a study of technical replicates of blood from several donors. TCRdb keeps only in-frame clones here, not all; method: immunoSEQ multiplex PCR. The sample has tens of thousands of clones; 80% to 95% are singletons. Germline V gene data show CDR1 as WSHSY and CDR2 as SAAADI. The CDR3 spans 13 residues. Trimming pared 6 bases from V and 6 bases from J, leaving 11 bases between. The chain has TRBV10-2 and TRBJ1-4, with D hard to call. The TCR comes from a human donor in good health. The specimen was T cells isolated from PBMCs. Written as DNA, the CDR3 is TGCGCCAGCAGCCCCCTACCGGATGAAAAACTGTTTTTT. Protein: CASSPLPDEKLFF.